The 4 T cell receptor beta chains presented below share a single source sample, sequenced in a study of memory CD4+ T cells and cytomegalovirus serostatus. Single viable CD3+CD4+CD8-CD45RO+ cells were sorted as the memory CD4+ T cells. Generated by immunoSEQ multiplex PCR, the TCRdb table keeps only in-frame clones and is missing some. The sample has about 73,000 clones, around 78% seen once. Input material: memory CD4+ T cells from blood. The source is an adult in good health and CMV-seropositive.

The rearrangement joins TRBV27 to TRBJ1-5; perhaps TRBD1 as D (5 bases). Germline V gene data show CDR1 as MNHEY and CDR2 as SMNVEV (reference sequence). The V and J ends lost 6 bases and 7 bases respectively, with 22 bases between them. The CDR3 totals 16 residues. CDR3 region: CASRPRLDAGDQPQHF. CDR3 sequence (DNA): TGTGCCAGCAGGCCCCGATTGGATGCGGGGGACCAGCCCCAGCATTTT.

This clone ranks as medium-sized (0.01 to 0.1%). This rearrangement joins TRBV25-1 to TRBJ1-2, with a possible D match to TRBD1 (6 bases). The CDR3 runs 15 residues. Trimming left V 2 bases short and J 2 bases short, with 12 bases between. Germline V CDR1 and CDR2: MGHDK, SYGVNS. This CDR3 is CASSELDSINYGYTF. DNA of the CDR3: TGTGCCAGCAGTGAACTGGACAGTATCAACTATGGCTACACCTTC.

The chain links TRBV28 to TRBJ2-7; TRBD1 matches 10 bases. V lost 5 bases and J lost 2; bases outside the gene matches: 6. The CDR3 runs to 15 residues. Germline V CDR1 and CDR2: MDHEN, SYDVKM. Written as DNA, the CDR3 is TGTGCCAGCAGTCTCCCCGGGACAGGGGCCTACGAGCAGTACTTC. Translated: CASSLPGTGAYEQYF. Full variable domain (outside the CDR3, taken from reference TRBV28 and TRBJ2-7): DVKVTQSSRYLVKRTGEKVFLECVQDMDHENMFWYRQDPGLGLRLIYFSYDVKMKEKGDIPEGYSVSREKKERFSLILESASTNQTSMYLCASSLPGTGAYEQYFGPGTRLTVT.

V usage is TRBV2 and J usage is TRBJ1-5; 7 positions agree with TRBD1. Trimming at V came to 5 bases and at J to 4 bases, leaving 2 bases not matched to a gene. Looked up from germline, CDR1 is SNHLY and CDR2 is FYNNEI. CDR3 length equals 13 residues. The chain's CDR3 is CASSLQGNQPQHF. The CDR3 bases are TGTGCCAGCAGTTTACAGGGGAATCAGCCCCAGCATTTT.